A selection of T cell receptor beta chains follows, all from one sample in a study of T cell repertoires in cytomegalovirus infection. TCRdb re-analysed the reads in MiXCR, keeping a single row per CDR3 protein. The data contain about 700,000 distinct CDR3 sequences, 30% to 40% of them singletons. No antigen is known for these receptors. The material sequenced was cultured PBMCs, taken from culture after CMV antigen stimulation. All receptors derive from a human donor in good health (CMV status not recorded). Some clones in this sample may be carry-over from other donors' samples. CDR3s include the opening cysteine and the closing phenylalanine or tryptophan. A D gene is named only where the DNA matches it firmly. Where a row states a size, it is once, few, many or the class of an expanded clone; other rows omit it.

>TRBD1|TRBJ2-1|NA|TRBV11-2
CASSLGPGQAYNEQFF
TGTGCCAGCAGCTTAGGACCGGGACAGGCATACAATGAGCAGTTCTTC
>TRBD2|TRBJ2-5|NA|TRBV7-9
CASSPRGAGSLVSSATQYF
TGTGCCAGCAGTCCCCGTGGAGCGGGAAGTTTGGTTTCGTCTGCGACCCAGTACTTC
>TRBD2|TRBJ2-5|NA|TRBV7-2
CASSLGGLAGLYQETQYF
TGTGCCAGCAGCTTAGGGGGACTAGCGGGGTTGTACCAAGAGACCCAGTACTTC
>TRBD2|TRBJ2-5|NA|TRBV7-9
CASSSWTSGRFGETQYF
TGTGCCAGCAGCTCATGGACTAGCGGGAGATTCGGGGAGACCCAGTACTTC
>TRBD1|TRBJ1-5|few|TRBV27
CASSLPPGQGRVNSNQPQHF
TGTGCCAGCAGTTTACCCCCGGGACAGGGGAGGGTTAATAGCAATCAGCCCCAGCATTTT
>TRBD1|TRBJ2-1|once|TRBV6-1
CASSRDRGRYEQFF
TGTGCCAGCAGTAGGGACAGGGGGAGGTATGAGCAGTTCTTC
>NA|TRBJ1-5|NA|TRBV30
CAWSYGPYSNQPQHF
TGTGCCTGGAGTTACGGGCCATATAGCAATCAGCCCCAGCATTTT
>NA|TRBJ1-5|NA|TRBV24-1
CATSWTDSQQPQSNQPQHF
TGTGCCACCAGTTGGACAGACAGCCAACAACCCCAAAGCAATCAGCCCCAGCATTTT
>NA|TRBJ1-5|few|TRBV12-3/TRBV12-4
CASSLSYRHQPQHF
TGTGCCAGCAGTTTATCGTACAGGCATCAGCCCCAGCATTTT
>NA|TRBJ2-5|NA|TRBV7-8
CASSLGGASETQYF
TGTGCCAGCAGCTTAGGGGGGGCATCAGAGACCCAGTACTTC
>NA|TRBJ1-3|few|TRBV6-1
CASSEGQGFSGNTIYF
TGTGCCAGCAGTGAAGGGCAGGGATTCTCTGGAAACACCATATATTTT
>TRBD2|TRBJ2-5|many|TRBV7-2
CASSLDGAGGETQYF
TGTGCCAGCAGCTTAGACGGAGCGGGGGGAGAGACCCAGTACTTC
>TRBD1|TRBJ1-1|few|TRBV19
CASSINGQGGEAFF
TGTGCCAGTAGTATTAACGGACAGGGCGGTGAAGCTTTCTTT
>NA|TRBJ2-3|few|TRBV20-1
CSASLTSGSTDTQYF
TGCAGTGCTAGTCTAACTTCGGGCTCAACAGATACGCAGTATTTT
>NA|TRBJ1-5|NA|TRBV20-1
CSASSRTEPQHF
TGCAGTGCTAGTTCTCGGACGGAGCCCCAGCATTTT
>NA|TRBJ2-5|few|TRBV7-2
CASSFVYNRPETQYF
TGTGCCAGCAGCTTTGTTTACAACAGGCCGGAGACCCAGTACTTC
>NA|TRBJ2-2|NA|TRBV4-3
CASSQGGGMNTGELFF
TGCGCCAGCAGCCAAGGAGGCGGGATGAACACCGGGGAGCTGTTTTTT
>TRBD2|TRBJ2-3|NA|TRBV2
CASIPTGGGTDTQYF
TGTGCCAGCATCCCGACGGGGGGTGGGACAGATACGCAGTATTTT
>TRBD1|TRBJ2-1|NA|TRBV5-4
CASRPLRDRGYNEQFF
TGTGCCAGCAGACCACTACGGGACAGGGGATACAATGAGCAGTTCTTC
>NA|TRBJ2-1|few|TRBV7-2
CASSAAQGRLNEQFF
TGTGCCAGCAGCGCCGCCCAGGGGCGACTCAATGAGCAGTTCTTC
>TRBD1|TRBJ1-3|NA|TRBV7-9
CASSHRDSHSGNTIYF
TGTGCCAGCAGCCACCGGGACAGCCACTCTGGAAACACCATATATTTT
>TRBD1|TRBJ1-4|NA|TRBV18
CASSPTGNGGNEKLFF
TGTGCCAGCTCACCGACAGGGAATGGCGGGAATGAAAAACTGTTTTTT